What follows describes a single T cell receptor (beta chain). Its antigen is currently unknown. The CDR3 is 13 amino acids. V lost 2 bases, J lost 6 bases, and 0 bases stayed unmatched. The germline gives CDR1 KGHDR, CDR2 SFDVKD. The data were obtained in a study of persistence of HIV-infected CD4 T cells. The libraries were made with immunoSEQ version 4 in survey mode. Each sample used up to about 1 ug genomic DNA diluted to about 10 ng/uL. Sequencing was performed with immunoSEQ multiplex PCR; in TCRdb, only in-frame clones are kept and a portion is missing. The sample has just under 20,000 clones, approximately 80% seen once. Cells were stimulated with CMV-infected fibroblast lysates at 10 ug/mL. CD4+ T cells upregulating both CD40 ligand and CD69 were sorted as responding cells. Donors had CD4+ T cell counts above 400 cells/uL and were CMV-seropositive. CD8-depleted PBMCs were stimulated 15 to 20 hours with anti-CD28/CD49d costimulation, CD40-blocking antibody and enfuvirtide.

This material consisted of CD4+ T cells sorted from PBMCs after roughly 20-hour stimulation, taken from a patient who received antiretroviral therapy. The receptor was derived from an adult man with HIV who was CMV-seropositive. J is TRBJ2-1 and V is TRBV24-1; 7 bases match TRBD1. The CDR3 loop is CATSDYRGNEQFF. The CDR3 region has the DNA TGTGCCACCAGTGATTACAGGGGCAATGAGCAGTTCTTC.